This record looks at one T cell receptor (beta chain) sequence and its context. The data stem from a study of blood T cell repertoires in COVID-19. Study at large: Specimens from acute and convalescent COVID-19 originated in the United States, Italy and Spain. In each case, the material was cDNA or gDNA derived from T cells, B-cell-depleted T cells, or PBMCs.

Original handling: How many nucleated cells were present was estimated from reference gene primer amplification. Some clones are missing from TCRdb's copy, which holds only in-frame ones; the method was immunoSEQ multiplex PCR. The V and J calls and clone size come from that table; D and trimming were worked out from the DNA. Among 99,000 or so clones listed, roughly nine tenths were seen once. Deletions cut 1 base from V and 0 bases from J, with 7 bases between. The CDR3 covers 15 residues. Germline V lookup: CDR1 SEHNR, CDR2 FQNEAQ (reference sequence). The rearrangement uses TRBV7-9 and TRBJ1-3; D gene uncertain. What was sequenced was peripheral blood. The receptor's source is a human donor in a cohort sampled during active COVID-19. The chain's CDR3 is CASSLVAGSGNTIYF. CDR3 DNA: TGTGCCAGCAGCTTAGTGGCGGGCTCTGGAAACACCATATATTTT.